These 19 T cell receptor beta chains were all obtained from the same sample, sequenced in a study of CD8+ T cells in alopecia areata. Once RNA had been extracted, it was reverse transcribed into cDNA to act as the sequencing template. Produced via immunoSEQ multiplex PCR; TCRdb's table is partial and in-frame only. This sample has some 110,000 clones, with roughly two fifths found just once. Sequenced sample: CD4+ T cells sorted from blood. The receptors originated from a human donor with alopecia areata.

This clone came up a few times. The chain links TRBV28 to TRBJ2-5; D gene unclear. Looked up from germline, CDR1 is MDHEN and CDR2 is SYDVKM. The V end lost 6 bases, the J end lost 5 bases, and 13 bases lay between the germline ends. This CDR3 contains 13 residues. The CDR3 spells CASSLTTPETQYF. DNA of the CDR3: TGTGCCAGCAGCCTCACTACCCCGGAGACCCAGTACTTC.

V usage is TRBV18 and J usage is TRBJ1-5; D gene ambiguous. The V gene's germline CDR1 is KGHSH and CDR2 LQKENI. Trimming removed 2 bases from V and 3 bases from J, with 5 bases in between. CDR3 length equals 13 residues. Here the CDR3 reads CASSPGDNQPQHF. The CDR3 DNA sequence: TGTGCCAGCTCACCAGGGGACAATCAGCCCCAGCATTTT.

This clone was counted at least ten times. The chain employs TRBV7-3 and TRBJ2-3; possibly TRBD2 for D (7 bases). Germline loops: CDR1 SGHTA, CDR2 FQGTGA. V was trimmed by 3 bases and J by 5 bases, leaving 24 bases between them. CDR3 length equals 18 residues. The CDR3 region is CASSFLGRVSGGIDTQYF. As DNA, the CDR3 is TGTGCCAGCAGCTTCCTTGGGAGAGTGTCGGGGGGCATAGATACGCAGTATTTT. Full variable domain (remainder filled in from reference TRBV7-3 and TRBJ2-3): GAGVSQTPSNKVTEKGKYVELRCDPISGHTALYWYRQSLGQGPEFLIYFQGTGAADDSGLPNDRFFAVRPEGSVSTLKIQRTERGDSAVYLCASSFLGRVSGGIDTQYFGPGTRLTVL.

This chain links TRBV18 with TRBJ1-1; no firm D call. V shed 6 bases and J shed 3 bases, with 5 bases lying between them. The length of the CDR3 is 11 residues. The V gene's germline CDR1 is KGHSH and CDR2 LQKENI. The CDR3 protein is CASSADTEAFF. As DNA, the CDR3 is TGTGCCAGCTCTGCAGACACTGAAGCTTTCTTT.

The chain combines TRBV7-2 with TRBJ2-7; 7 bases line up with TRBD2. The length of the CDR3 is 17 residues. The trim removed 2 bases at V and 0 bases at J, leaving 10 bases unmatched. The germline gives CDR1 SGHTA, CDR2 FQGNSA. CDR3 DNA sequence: TGTGCCAGCAGCTTAAAGGTGCGAGCGGGAACCTCCTACGAGCAGTACTTC. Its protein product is CASSLKVRAGTSYEQYF.

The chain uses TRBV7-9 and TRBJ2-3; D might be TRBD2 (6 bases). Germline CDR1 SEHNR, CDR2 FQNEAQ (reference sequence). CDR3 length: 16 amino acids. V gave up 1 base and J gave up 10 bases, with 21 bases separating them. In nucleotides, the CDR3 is TGTGCCAGCAGCTTAGTGGGCGGGGACCCGATTCACCCGCAGTATTTT. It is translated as CASSLVGGDPIHPQYF.

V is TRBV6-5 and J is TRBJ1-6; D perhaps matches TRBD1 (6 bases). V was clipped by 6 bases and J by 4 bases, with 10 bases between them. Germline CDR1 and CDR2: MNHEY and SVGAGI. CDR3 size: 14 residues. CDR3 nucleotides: TGTGCCAGCAGCTCTACAGGGTATAATTCACCCCTCCACTTT. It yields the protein CASSSTGYNSPLHF.

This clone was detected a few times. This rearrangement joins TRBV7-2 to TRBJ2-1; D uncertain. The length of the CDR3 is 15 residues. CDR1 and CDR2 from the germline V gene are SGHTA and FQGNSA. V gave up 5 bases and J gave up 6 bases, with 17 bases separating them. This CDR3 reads CASSPSLVWGNEQFF. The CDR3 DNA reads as TGTGCCAGCAGCCCCTCGCTAGTCTGGGGCAATGAGCAGTTCTTC.

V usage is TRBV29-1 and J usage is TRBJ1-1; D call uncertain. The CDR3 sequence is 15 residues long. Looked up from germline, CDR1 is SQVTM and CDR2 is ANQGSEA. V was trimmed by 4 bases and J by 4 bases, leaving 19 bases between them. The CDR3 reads CSVVIPGQRATEAFF. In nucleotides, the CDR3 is TGCAGCGTTGTTATCCCCGGCCAGAGAGCCACTGAAGCTTTCTTT.

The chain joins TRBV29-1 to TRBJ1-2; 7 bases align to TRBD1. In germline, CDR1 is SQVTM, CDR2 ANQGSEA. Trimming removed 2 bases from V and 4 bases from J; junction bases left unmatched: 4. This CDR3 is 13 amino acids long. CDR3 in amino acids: CSVENWTGYGYTF. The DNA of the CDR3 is TGCAGCGTTGAAAATTGGACAGGCTATGGCTACACCTTC.

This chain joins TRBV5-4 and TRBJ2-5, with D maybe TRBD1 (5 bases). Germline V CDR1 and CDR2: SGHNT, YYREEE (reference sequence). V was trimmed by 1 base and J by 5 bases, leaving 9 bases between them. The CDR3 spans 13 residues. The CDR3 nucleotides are TGTGCCAGCAGCTTGCAGGGTCCGGAGACCCAGTACTTC. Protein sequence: CASSLQGPETQYF.

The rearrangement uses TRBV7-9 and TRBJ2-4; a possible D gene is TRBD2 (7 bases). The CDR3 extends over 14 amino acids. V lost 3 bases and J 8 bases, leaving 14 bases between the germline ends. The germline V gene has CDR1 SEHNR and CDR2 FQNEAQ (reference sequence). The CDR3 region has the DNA TGTGCCAGCAGCTTGGCGGGGGCCGAAGACATTCAGTACTTC. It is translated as CASSLAGAEDIQYF. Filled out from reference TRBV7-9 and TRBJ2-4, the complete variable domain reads DTGVSQNPRHKITKRGQNVTFRCDPISEHNRLYWYRQTLGQGPEFLTYFQNEAQLEKSRLLSDRFSAERPKGSFSTLEIQRTEQGDSAMYLCASSLAGAEDIQYFGAGTRLSVL.

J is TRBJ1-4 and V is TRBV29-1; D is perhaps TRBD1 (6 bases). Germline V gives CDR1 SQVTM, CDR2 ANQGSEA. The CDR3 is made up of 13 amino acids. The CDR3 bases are TGCACCGCGGGGGGGCCGGCGGGTGAAAAACTGTTTTTT. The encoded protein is CTAGGPAGEKLFF.

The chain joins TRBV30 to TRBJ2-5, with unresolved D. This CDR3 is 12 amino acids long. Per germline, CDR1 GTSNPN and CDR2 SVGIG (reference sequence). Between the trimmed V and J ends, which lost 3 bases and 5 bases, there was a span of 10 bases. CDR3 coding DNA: TGTGCCTGGAGCGACGGCCCGGAGACCCAGTACTTC. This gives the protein CAWSDGPETQYF.

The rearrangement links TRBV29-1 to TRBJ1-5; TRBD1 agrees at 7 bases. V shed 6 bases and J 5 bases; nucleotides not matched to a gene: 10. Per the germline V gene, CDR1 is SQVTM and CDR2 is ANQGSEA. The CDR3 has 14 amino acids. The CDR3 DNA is TGCAGCGTAAAGATACAGGGGAAGGATCAGCCCCAGCATTTT. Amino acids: CSVKIQGKDQPQHF.

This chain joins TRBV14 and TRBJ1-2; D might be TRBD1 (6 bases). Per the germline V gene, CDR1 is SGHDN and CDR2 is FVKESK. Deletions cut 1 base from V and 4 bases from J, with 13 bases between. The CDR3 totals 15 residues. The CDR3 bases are TGTGCCAGCAGCCAAGCCGGGGGCGATGCCTATGGCTACACCTTC. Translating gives CASSQAGGDAYGYTF.

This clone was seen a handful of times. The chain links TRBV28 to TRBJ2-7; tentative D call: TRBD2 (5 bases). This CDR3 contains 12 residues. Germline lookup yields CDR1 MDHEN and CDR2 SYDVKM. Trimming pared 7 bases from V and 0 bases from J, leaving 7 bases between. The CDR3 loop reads CASTGDSYEQYF. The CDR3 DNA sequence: TGTGCCAGCACCGGGGACTCCTACGAGCAGTACTTC.

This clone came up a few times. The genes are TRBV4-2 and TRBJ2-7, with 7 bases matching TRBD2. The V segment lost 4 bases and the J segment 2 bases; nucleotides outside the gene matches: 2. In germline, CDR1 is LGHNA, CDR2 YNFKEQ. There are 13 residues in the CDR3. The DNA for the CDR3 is TGTGCCAGCAGCCCCGGGACTACCTACGAGCAGTACTTC. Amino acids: CASSPGTTYEQYF.

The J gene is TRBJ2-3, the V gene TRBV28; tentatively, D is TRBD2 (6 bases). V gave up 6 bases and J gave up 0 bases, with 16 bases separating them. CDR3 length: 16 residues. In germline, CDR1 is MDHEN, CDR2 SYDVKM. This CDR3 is CASSPGGSASTDTQYF. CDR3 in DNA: TGTGCCAGCAGCCCCGGGGGATCCGCTAGCACAGATACGCAGTATTTT.